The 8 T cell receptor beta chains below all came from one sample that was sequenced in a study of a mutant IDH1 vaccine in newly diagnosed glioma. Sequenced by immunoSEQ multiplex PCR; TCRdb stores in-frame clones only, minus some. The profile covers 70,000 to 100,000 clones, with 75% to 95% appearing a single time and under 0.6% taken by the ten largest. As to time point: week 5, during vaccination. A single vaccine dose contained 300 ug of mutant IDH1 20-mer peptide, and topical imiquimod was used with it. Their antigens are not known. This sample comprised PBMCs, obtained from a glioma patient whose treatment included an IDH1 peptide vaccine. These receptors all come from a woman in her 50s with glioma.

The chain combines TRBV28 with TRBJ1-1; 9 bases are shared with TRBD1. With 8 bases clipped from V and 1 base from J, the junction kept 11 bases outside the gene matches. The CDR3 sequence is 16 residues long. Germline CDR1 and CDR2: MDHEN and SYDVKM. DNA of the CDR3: TGTGCCAGCTCAAGTTTATGGACAGGGGCGAACACTGAAGCTTTCTTT. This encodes CASSSLWTGANTEAFF.

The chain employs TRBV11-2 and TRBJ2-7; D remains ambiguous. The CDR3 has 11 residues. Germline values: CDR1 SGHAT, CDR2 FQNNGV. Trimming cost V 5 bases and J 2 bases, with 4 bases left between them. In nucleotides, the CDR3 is TGTGCCAGCAGCCCTGCCTACGAGCAGTACTTC. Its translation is CASSPAYEQYF.

The DNA of the CDR3 is TGTGCCAGCAGAGGGGAAACTGAAGCTTTCTTT. It translates to CASRGETEAFF. The chain uses TRBV28 and TRBJ1-1; tentative D call: TRBD1 (5 bases). The CDR3 spans 11 residues. The ends were cut back, 6 bases at V and 5 bases at J, with 7 bases in the middle. The V gene's germline CDR1 is MDHEN and CDR2 SYDVKM.

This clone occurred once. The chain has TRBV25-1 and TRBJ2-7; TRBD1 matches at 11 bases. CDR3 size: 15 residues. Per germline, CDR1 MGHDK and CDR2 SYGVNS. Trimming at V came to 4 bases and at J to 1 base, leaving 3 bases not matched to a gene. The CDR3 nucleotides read TGTGCCAGCAGTGGGGACAGGGGGAATTCCTACGAGCAGTACTTC. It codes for CASSGDRGNSYEQYF.

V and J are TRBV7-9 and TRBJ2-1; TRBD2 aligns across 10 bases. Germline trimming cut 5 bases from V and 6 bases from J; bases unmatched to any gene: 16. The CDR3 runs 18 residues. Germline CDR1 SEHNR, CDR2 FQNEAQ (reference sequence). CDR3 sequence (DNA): TGTGCCAGCAGCCAGAGGGGGGTACTAGCGGGATTTTTCAATGAGCAGTTCTTC. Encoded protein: CASSQRGVLAGFFNEQFF. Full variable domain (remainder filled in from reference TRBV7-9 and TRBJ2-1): DTGVSQNPRHKITKRGQNVTFRCDPISEHNRLYWYRQTLGQGPEFLTYFQNEAQLEKSRLLSDRFSAERPKGSFSTLEIQRTEQGDSAMYLCASSQRGVLAGFFNEQFFGPGTRLTVL.

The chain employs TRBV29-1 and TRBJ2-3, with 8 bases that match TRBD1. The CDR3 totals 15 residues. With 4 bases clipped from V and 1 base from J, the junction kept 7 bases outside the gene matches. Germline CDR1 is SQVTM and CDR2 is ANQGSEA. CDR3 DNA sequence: TGCAGCGTTGGGCAGGGGGCGTCGGGCACAGATACGCAGTATTTT. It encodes CSVGQGASGTDTQYF.

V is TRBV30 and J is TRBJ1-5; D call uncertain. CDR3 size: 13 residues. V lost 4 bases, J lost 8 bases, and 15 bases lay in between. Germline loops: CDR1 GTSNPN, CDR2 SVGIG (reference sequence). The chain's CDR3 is CAWTVGWGKPQHF. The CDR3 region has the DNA TGTGCCTGGACTGTCGGTTGGGGAAAGCCCCAGCATTTT.

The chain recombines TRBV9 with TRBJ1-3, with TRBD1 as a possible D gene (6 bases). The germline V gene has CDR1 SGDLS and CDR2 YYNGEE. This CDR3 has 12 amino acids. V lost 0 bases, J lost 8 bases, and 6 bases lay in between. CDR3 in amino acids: CASSVAGDTIYF. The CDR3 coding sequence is TGTGCCAGCAGCGTAGCAGGGGACACCATATATTTT.